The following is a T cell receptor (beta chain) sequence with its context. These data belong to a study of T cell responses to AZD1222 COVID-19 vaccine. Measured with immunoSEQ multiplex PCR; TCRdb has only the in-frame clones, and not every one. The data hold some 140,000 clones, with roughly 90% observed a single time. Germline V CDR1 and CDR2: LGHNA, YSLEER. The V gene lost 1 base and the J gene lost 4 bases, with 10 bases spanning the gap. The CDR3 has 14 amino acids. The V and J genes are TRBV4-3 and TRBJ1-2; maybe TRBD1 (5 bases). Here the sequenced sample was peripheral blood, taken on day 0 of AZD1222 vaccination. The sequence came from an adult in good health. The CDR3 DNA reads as TGCGCCAGCAGCCAAGGAGGGGCAGGCTATGGCTACACCTTC. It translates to CASSQGGAGYGYTF.